This record looks at one TCR beta chain sequence and its context. As handled by the study authors: Using reference gene primer amplification, nucleated cell counts were estimated. Repertoires were generated with immunoSEQ multiplex PCR, while TCRdb's copy carries only in-frame clones and drops some. The V and J calls and clone size were taken over from that table, and D and trimming were inferred from the DNA. The repertoire holds 100,000 or so clones, with 85% to 95% as singletons. This specimen comes from a study of blood T cell repertoires in COVID-19. This TCR came from a human donor with active COVID-19. The donor label of this sample is uncertain. The sample was peripheral blood.

CDR3 DNA: TGTGCCAGCAGTGAGAGACAGGGTAGTTACTACGAGCAGTACTTC. Amino acids: CASSERQGSYYEQYF. This rearrangement joins TRBV2 to TRBJ2-7; TRBD1 agrees at 7 bases. The trim removed 3 bases at V and 3 bases at J, leaving 8 bases unmatched. This CDR3 spans 15 amino acids. Looked up from germline, CDR1 is SNHLY and CDR2 is FYNNEI.